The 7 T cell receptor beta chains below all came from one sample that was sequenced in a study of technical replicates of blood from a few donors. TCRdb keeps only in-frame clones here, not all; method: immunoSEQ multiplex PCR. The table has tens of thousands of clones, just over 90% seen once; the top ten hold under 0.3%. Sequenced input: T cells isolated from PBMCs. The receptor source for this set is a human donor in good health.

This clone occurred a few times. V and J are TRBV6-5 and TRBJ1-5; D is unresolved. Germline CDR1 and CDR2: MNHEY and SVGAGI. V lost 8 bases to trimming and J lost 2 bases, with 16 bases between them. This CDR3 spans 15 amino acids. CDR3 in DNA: TGTGCCAGCCGGAGGAGTGGGTATGGCAATCAGCCCCAGCATTTT. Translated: CASRRSGYGNQPQHF.

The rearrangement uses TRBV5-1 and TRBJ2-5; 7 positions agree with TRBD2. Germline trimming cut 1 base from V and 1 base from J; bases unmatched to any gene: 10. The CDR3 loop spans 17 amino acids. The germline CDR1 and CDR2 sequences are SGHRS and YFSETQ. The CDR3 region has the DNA TGCGCCAGCAGCTTGTATACGGGAGGAAAGGGCCAAGAGACCCAGTACTTC. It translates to CASSLYTGGKGQETQYF. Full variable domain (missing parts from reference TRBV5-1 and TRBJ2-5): KAGVTQTPRYLIKTRGQQVTLSCSPISGHRSVSWYQQTPGQGLQFLFEYFSETQRNKGNFPGRFSGRQFSNSRSEMNVSTLELGDSALYLCASSLYTGGKGQETQYFGPGTRLLVL.

The CDR3 reads CASSLNSGRPQYF. Here the CDR3 DNA reads TGTGCCAGCAGCTTAAATAGCGGGAGGCCACAGTACTTC. This chain connects TRBV7-2 to TRBJ2-7; 10 positions match TRBD2. Per the germline V gene, CDR1 is SGHTA and CDR2 is FQGNSA. CDR3 size: 13 residues. V trimming: 2 bases; J trimming: 10 bases; junction bases outside the gene matches: 5.

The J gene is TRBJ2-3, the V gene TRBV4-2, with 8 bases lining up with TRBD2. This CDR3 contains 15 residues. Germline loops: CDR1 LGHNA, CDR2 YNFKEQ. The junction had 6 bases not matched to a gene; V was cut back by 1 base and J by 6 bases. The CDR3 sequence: CASSQGLTSVDTQYF. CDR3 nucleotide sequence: TGTGCCAGCAGCCAAGGTCTGACTAGCGTGGATACGCAGTATTTT.

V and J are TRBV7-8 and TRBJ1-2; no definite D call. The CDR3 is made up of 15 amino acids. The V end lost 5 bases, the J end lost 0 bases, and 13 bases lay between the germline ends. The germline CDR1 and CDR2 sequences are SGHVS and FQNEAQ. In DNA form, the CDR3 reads TGTGCCAGCAGCAACCTAGGTCGGACTAACTATGGCTACACCTTC. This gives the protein CASSNLGRTNYGYTF.

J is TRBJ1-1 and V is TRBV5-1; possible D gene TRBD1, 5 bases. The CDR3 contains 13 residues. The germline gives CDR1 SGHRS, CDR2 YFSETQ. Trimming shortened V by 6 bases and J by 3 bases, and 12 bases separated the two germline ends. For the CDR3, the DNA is TGCGCCAGCAATCCGGAGGGGCACACTGAAGCTTTCTTT. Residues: CASNPEGHTEAFF.

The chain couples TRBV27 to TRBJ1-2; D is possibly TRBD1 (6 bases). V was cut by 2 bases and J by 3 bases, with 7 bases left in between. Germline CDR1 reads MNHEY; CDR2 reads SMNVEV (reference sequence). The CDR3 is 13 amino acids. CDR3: CASSLKGDYGYTF. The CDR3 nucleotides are TGTGCCAGCAGTTTAAAGGGGGACTATGGCTACACCTTC.